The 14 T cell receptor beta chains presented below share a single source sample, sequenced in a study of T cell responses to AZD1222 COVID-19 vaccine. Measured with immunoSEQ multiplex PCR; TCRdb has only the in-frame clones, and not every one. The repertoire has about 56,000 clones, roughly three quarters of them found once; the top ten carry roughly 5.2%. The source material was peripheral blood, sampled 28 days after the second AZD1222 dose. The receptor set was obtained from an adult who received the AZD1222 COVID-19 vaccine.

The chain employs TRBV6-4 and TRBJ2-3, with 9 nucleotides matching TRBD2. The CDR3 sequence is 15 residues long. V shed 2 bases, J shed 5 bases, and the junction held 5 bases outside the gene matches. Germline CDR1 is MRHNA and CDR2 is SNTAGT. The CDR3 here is CASSDGIAGVDTQYF. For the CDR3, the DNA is TGTGCCAGCAGTGACGGGATAGCGGGAGTAGATACGCAGTATTTT.

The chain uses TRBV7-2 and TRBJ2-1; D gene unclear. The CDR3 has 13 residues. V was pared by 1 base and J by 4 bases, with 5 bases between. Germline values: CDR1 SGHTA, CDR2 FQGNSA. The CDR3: CASSLDGYNEQFF. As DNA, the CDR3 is TGTGCCAGCAGCTTAGACGGGTACAATGAGCAGTTCTTC.

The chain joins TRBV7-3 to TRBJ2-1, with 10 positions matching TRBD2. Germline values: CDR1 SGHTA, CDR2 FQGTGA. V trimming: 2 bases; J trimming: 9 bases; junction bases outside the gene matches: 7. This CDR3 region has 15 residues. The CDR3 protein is CASSLEASGSLEQFF. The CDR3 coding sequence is TGTGCCAGCAGCTTAGAGGCTAGCGGGAGCCTTGAGCAGTTCTTC.

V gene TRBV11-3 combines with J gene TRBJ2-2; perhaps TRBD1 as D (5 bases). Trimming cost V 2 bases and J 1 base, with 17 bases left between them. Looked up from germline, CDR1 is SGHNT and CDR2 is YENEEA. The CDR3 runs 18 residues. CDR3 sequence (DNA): TGTGCCAGCAGCTTATCCCAGGGCGGAAGTGTGAACACCGGGGAGCTGTTTTTT. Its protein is CASSLSQGGSVNTGELFF.

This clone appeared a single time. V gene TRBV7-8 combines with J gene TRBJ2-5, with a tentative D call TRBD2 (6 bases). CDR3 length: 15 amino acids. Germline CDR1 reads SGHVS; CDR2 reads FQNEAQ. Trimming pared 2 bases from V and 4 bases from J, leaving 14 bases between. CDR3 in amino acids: CASSLRGGVRETQYF. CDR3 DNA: TGTGCCAGCAGCTTAAGGGGAGGTGTCAGAGAGACCCAGTACTTC.

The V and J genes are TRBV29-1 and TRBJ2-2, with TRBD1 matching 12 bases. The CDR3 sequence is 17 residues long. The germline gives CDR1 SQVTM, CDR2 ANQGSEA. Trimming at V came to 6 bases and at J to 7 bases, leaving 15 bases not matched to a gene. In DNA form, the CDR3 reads TGCAGCGTGGGCTCCTCGCGGGGACAGGGGGCGGTCGGGGAGCTGTTTTTT. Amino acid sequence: CSVGSSRGQGAVGELFF.

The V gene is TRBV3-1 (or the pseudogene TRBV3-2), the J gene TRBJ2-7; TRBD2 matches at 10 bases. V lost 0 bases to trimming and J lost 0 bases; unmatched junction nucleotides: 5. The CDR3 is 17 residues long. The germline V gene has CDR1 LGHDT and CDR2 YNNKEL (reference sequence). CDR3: CASSQDTLAGSSYEQYF. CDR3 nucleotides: TGTGCCAGCAGCCAAGATACACTAGCGGGATCCTCCTACGAGCAGTACTTC.

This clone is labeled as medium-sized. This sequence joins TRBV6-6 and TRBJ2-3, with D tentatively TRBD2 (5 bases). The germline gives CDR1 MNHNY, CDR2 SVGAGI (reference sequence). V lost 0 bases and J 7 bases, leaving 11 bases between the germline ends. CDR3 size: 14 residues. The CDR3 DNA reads TGTGCCAGCAGTTACTCGAGCTCCGGGAATACGCAGTATTTT. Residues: CASSYSSSGNTQYF.

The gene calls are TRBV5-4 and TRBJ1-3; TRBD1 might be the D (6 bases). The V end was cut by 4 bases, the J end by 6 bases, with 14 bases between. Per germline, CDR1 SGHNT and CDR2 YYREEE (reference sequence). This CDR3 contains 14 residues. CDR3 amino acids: CASSPDQGKNTIYF. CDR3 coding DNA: TGTGCCAGCAGCCCCGACCAGGGGAAAAACACCATATATTTT.

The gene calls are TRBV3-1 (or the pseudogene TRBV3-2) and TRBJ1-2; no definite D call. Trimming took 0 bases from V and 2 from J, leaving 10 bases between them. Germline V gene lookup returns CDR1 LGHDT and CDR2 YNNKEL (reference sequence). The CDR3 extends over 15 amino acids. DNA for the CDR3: TGTGCCAGCAGCCAAGAATCCGGGAACAACTATGGCTACACCTTC. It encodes CASSQESGNNYGYTF.

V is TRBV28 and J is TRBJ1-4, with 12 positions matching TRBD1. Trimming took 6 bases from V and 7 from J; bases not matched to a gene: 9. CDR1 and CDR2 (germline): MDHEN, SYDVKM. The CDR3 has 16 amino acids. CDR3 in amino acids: CASSRPRDRGPEKLFF. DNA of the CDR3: TGTGCCAGCAGCCGCCCCCGGGACAGGGGGCCTGAAAAACTGTTTTTT.

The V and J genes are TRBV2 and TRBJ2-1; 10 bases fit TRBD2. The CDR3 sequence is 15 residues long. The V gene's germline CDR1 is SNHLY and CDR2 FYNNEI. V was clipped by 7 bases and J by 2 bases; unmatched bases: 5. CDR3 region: CASKALAGAYNEQFF. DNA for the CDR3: TGTGCCAGCAAGGCCCTAGCGGGGGCCTACAATGAGCAGTTCTTC.

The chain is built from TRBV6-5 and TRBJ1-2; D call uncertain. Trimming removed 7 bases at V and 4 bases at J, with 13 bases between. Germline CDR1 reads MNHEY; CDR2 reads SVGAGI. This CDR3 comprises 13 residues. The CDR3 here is CASTETASYGYTF. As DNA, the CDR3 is TGTGCCAGCACCGAAACAGCCTCCTATGGCTACACCTTC.

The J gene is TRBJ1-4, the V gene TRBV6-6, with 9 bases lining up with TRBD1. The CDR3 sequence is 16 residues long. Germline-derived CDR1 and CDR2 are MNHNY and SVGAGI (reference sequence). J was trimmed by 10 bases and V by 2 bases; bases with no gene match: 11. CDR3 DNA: TGTGCCAGCAGTTACCCCGGACAGGGGTTATCGGGAAAACTGTTTTTT. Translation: CASSYPGQGLSGKLFF.